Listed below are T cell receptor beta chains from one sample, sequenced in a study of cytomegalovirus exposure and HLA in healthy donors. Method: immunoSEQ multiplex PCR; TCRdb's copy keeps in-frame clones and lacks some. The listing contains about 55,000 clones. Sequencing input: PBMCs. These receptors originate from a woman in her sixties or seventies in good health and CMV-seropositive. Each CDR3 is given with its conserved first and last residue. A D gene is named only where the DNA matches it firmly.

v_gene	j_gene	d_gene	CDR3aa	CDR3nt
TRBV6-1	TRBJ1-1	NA	CASRAYRDTEAFF	TGTGCCAGCCGGGCTTACAGGGACACTGAAGCTTTCTTT
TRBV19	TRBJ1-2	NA	CASSHRNSYGYTF	TGTGCCAGTAGTCACAGGAATAGCTATGGCTACACCTTC
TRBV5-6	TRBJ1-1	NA	CASSAGGYTEAFF	TGTGCCAGCAGCGCCGGAGGGTACACTGAAGCTTTCTTT
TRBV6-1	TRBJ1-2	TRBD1	CASSEIGGQGASYGYTF	TGTGCCAGCAGTGAAATCGGTGGGCAGGGGGCGAGCTATGGCTACACCTTC
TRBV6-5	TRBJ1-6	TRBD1	CASSYSPGQGTSPLHF	TGTGCCAGCAGTTACAGTCCGGGACAGGGGACTTCACCCCTCCACTTT
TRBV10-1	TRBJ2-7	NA	CASSETRYEQYF	TGCGCCAGCAGTGAAACGCGGTACGAGCAGTACTTC
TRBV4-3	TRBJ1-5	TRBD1	CASSLGQSNQPQHF	TGCGCCAGCAGCCTGGGACAGAGCAATCAGCCCCAGCATTTT
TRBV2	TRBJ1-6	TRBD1	CAGTGLVSSPLHF	TGTGCCGGGACAGGGCTTGTGAGTTCACCCCTCCACTTT
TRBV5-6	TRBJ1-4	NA	CASSPAGSSEKLFF	TGTGCCAGCAGTCCTGCCGGGTCGAGTGAAAAACTGTTTTTT
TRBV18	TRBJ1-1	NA	CASSPNGDTEAFF	TGTGCCAGCTCACCAAACGGGGACACTGAAGCTTTCTTT
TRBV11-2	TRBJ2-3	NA	CASSFRAIGPDTQYF	TGTGCCAGCAGCTTCAGGGCTATCGGCCCAGATACGCAGTATTTT
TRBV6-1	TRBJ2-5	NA	CASSVGIAETQYF	TGTGCCAGCAGTGTCGGTATTGCGGAGACCCAGTACTTC
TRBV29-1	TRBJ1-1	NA	CSVGTGRTEAFF	TGCAGCGTGGGGACGGGGAGGACTGAAGCTTTCTTT
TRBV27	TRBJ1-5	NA	CASIGGVGQPQHF	TGTGCCAGCATCGGGGGGGTCGGTCAGCCCCAGCATTTT
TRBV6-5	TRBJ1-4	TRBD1	CASSYTGQGVEKLFF	TGTGCCAGCAGTTACACGGGACAGGGGGTTGAAAAACTGTTTTTT